One and the same sample provided the 30 T cell receptor beta chains below, sequenced in a study of blood T cell repertoires in COVID-19. TCRdb keeps only in-frame clones here, not all; method: immunoSEQ multiplex PCR. The table lists 250,000 to 350,000 clones, 89% of them singletons. Sequencing was performed on peripheral blood. The receptors shown here come from a man younger than 35 who had recovered from COVID-19.

This clone was seen more than once but under ten times. This chain connects TRBV18 to TRBJ1-3; D unclear. V gave up 1 base and J gave up 8 bases, with 6 bases separating them. Germline loops: CDR1 KGHSH, CDR2 LQKENI. The CDR3 totals 12 residues. The CDR3 region is CASSPQSDTIYF. CDR3 bases: TGTGCCAGCTCACCACAATCAGACACCATATATTTT.

The rearrangement joins TRBV6-2 or TRBV6-3 to TRBJ1-2, with 12 nucleotides matching TRBD1. The germline gives CDR1 MNHEY, CDR2 SVGEGT. Trimming removed 4 bases from V and 8 bases from J; junction bases left unmatched: 5. This CDR3 is 14 amino acids long. CDR3 sequence (DNA): TGTGCCAGCAGTTCGGGACAGGGGGCTTGGGGCTACACCTTC. It is translated as CASSSGQGAWGYTF.

The gene calls are TRBV7-6 and TRBJ1-1, with D hard to call. In germline, CDR1 is SGHVS, CDR2 FNYEAQ. The CDR3 runs 15 residues. Trimming pared 1 base from V and 4 bases from J, leaving 13 bases between. The CDR3 DNA reads TGTGCCAGCAGCTTAGGCCAGGCCTTCGTCACTGAAGCTTTCTTT. The encoded protein is CASSLGQAFVTEAFF. The whole variable domain, filled in from reference TRBV7-6 and TRBJ1-1, reads GAGVSQSPRYKVTKRGQDVALRCDPISGHVSLYWYRQALGQGPEFLTYFNYEAQQDKSGLPNDRFSAERPEGSISTLTIQRTEQRDSAMYRCASSLGQAFVTEAFFGQGTRLTVV.

This rearrangement joins TRBV6-5 to TRBJ1-1; D perhaps matches TRBD1 (5 bases). The CDR3 spans 14 residues. Germline V CDR1 and CDR2: MNHEY, SVGAGI. Between the trimmed V and J ends, which lost 7 bases and 3 bases, there was a span of 15 bases. In nucleotides, the CDR3 is TGTGCCAGCACCCCGCGGGGGTGGGACACTGAAGCTTTCTTT. Residues: CASTPRGWDTEAFF.

This CDR3 reads CASSSGLGAYEQYF. DNA of the CDR3: TGCGCCAGCAGTTCGGGCCTGGGAGCCTACGAGCAGTACTTC. The rearrangement joins TRBV5-1 to TRBJ2-7; TRBD2 is a possible D gene (5 bases). This CDR3 is built from 14 residues. V lost 5 bases and J lost 2, with 14 bases in between. Germline values: CDR1 SGHRS, CDR2 YFSETQ.

This sequence joins TRBV27 and TRBJ2-7, with 8 positions matching TRBD1. Per the germline V gene, CDR1 is MNHEY and CDR2 is SMNVEV (reference sequence). The V gene end was trimmed by 4 bases and the J gene end by 2 bases; junction bases not matched to a gene: 10. The CDR3 totals 16 residues. The CDR3 region has the DNA TGTGCCAGCAGTTCCGGGACAGGCCAAACACCCTACGAGCAGTACTTC. As protein: CASSSGTGQTPYEQYF.

This chain uses TRBV27 with TRBJ1-2, with D possibly being TRBD1 (6 bases). CDR1 is MNHEY and CDR2 is SMNVEV in the germline V gene (reference sequence). V was shortened by 7 bases and J by 7 bases, with 13 bases between the two germline ends. The length of the CDR3 is 12 residues. CDR3 protein: CASTTRGAGYTF. For the CDR3, the DNA is TGTGCCAGCACTACCCGGGGGGCTGGCTACACCTTC.

The chain carries TRBV19 and TRBJ2-3; tentative D call: TRBD1 (5 bases). V lost 9 bases, J lost 1 base, and 11 bases lay in between. The germline V gene encodes CDR1 LNHDA and CDR2 SQIVND (reference sequence). This CDR3 region has 13 residues. CDR3 sequence: CASAGMGTDTQYF. The CDR3 coding sequence is TGTGCCAGCGCAGGGATGGGCACAGATACGCAGTATTTT.

This rearrangement joins TRBV7-9 to TRBJ1-1; TRBD1 agrees at 12 bases. Trimming took 5 bases from V and 0 from J; bases not matched to a gene: 4. This CDR3 is built from 16 residues. CDR1 and CDR2 (germline): SEHNR, FQNEAQ (reference sequence). CDR3 in DNA: TGTGCCAGCAGCGCGGGGGACAGGGGGCTGAACACTGAAGCTTTCTTT. This sequence encodes CASSAGDRGLNTEAFF.

The rearrangement links TRBV29-1 to TRBJ1-1; 11 bases line up with TRBD1. The V segment lost 7 bases and the J segment 3 bases; nucleotides outside the gene matches: 4. From germline, CDR1 is SQVTM and CDR2 ANQGSEA. There are 13 residues in the CDR3. As DNA, the CDR3 is TGCAGCGCTGGACAGGGGGCGGACACTGAAGCTTTCTTT. It yields the protein CSAGQGADTEAFF.

This clone was seen a few times. This chain links TRBV7-3 with TRBJ1-2; the match to TRBD1 covers 7 bases. CDR1 and CDR2 (germline): SGHTA, FQGTGA. The CDR3 totals 14 residues. J gave up 4 bases and V 5 bases, and 7 bases lay outside the gene matches. The CDR3 DNA is TGTGCCAGCAGCCCGACGGGACAGCCCTATGGCTACACCTTC. It translates to CASSPTGQPYGYTF.

This chain uses TRBV5-1 with TRBJ1-2; D not resolved. V gave up 1 base and J gave up 4 bases, with 8 bases separating them. This CDR3 contains 13 residues. The germline gives CDR1 SGHRS, CDR2 YFSETQ. The CDR3 sequence: CASSLTEGYGYTF. Here the CDR3 DNA reads TGCGCCAGCAGCTTGACTGAGGGCTATGGCTACACCTTC.

The chain carries TRBV6-5 and TRBJ1-5; no reliable D call. Germline V gene data show CDR1 as MNHEY and CDR2 as SVGAGI. The CDR3 has 14 residues. V was trimmed by 7 bases and J by 3 bases, leaving 13 bases between them. The CDR3 sequence: CASTSSVVNQPQHF. The CDR3, as DNA: TGTGCCAGCACCTCTAGCGTAGTCAATCAGCCCCAGCATTTT.

The gene calls are TRBV19 and TRBJ1-2; tentative D call: TRBD1 (5 bases). In germline, CDR1 is LNHDA, CDR2 SQIVND (reference sequence). Deletions cut 5 bases from V and 9 bases from J, with 19 bases between. This CDR3 is 14 amino acids long. CDR3 region: CASSLQGTAERYTF. The CDR3 DNA reads TGTGCCAGTAGTCTTCAGGGAACGGCGGAGCGCTACACCTTC.

The chain carries TRBV27 and TRBJ1-1; D is possibly TRBD1 (6 bases). Germline V gene sequence: CDR1 MNHEY, CDR2 SMNVEV (reference sequence). Trimming took off 8 bases at V and 3 bases at J, with 13 bases between the two ends. This CDR3 is built from 13 residues. The CDR3 DNA sequence: TGTGCCAGCGGACCTCAGGGGTACACTGAAGCTTTCTTT. The encoded protein is CASGPQGYTEAFF.

The chain recombines TRBV27 with TRBJ2-2; 16 nucleotides align to TRBD2. The CDR3 is 18 residues long. The trim removed 4 bases at V and 3 bases at J, leaving 5 bases unmatched. Germline CDR1 and CDR2: MNHEY and SMNVEV (reference sequence). The CDR3 region has the DNA TGTGCCAGCAGTTCGGGACTAGCGGGGGGGTCATACACCGGGGAGCTGTTTTTT. Amino acid sequence: CASSSGLAGGSYTGELFF.

V is TRBV4-1 and J is TRBJ2-7, with 9 bases matching TRBD1. Germline CDR1 is MGHRA and CDR2 is YSYEKL. The CDR3 length is 16 residues. With V trimmed by 1 base and J by 3 bases, 7 bases remained unmatched. The CDR3 loop reads CASSQGTVTGGYEQYF. The CDR3 region has the DNA TGCGCCAGCAGCCAAGGGACTGTGACAGGGGGCTACGAGCAGTACTTC.

J is TRBJ2-7 and V is TRBV10-3, with TRBD2 identical over 9 bases. Germline V gene sequence: CDR1 ENHRY, CDR2 SYGVKD. V trimming: 3 bases; J trimming: 12 bases; junction bases outside the gene matches: 15. The CDR3 has 15 amino acids. CDR3 in DNA: TGTGCCATCAGTGATAGATTAGCGGGAGCCGCTTACGCGTACTTC. It is translated as CAISDRLAGAAYAYF.

The chain joins TRBV6-6 to TRBJ1-5; no definite D call. The CDR3 is 16 amino acids. Trimming took 6 bases from V and 4 from J, leaving 19 bases between them. Germline CDR1 is MNHNY and CDR2 is SVGAGI (reference sequence). CDR3 nucleotide sequence: TGTGCCAGCAGCCGATCCGGGTCTCCGGGGAATCAGCCCCAGCATTTT. This sequence encodes CASSRSGSPGNQPQHF.

The sample holds a few counts of this clone. This chain links TRBV7-3 with TRBJ2-7; TRBD2 might be the D (5 bases). From germline, CDR1 is SGHTA and CDR2 FQGTGA. V was clipped by 5 bases and J by 7 bases, with 12 bases between them. The CDR3 sequence is 12 residues long. This chain's CDR3 is CASSPGAGEQYF. The CDR3 DNA reads as TGTGCCAGCAGCCCTGGCGCGGGTGAGCAGTACTTC.

The chain employs TRBV10-3 and TRBJ2-5, with 7 positions matching TRBD1. V was clipped by 6 bases and J by 2 bases; unmatched bases: 6. The CDR3 has 14 amino acids. Germline CDR1 and CDR2: ENHRY and SYGVKD. The CDR3 nucleotides are TGTGCCATCAGGGAAGGGGGCAGACAAGAGACCCAGTACTTC. Translated, it gives CAIREGGRQETQYF.

This rearrangement joins TRBV7-9 to TRBJ2-3; 12 bases match TRBD2. Germline V gene lookup returns CDR1 SEHNR and CDR2 FQNEAQ (reference sequence). The CDR3 runs 16 residues. V lost 3 bases, J lost 4 bases, and 5 bases stayed unmatched. This chain's CDR3 is CASSLLAGGAADTQYF. In DNA, the CDR3 is TGTGCCAGCAGCTTGCTAGCGGGAGGGGCGGCAGATACGCAGTATTTT.

V is TRBV4-2 and J is TRBJ2-1; 8 bases align to TRBD2. Germline loops: CDR1 LGHNA, CDR2 YNFKEQ. This CDR3 has 16 residues. The trim removed 0 bases at V and 4 bases at J, leaving 5 bases unmatched. The CDR3 here is CASSQDGSGIYNEQFF. For the CDR3, the DNA is TGTGCCAGCAGCCAAGATGGTAGCGGGATATACAATGAGCAGTTCTTC.

The chain combines TRBV19 with TRBJ1-1, with D tentatively TRBD1 (5 bases). There are 13 residues in the CDR3. V dropped 5 bases and J dropped 5 bases, with 12 bases sitting between them. CDR1 and CDR2 from the germline V gene are LNHDA and SQIVND (reference sequence). CDR3 sequence reads: CASSADTMTEAFF. CDR3 bases: TGTGCCAGTAGTGCGGACACGATGACTGAAGCTTTCTTT.

The rearrangement uses TRBV25-1 and TRBJ1-1; D remains unclear. The CDR3 runs to 13 residues. V gave up 5 bases and J gave up 1 base, with 8 bases separating them. Germline V CDR1 and CDR2: MGHDK, SYGVNS. CDR3 sequence: CASSHTANTEAFF. The CDR3, as DNA: TGTGCCAGCAGTCATACAGCGAACACTGAAGCTTTCTTT.

This chain connects TRBV28 to TRBJ1-2; TRBD1 is a possible D gene (5 bases). The germline CDR1 and CDR2 sequences are MDHEN and SYDVKM. The CDR3 runs 15 residues. Trimming shortened V by 5 bases and J by 5 bases, and 18 bases separated the two germline ends. The CDR3 here is CASSPHSGTDYGYTF. The CDR3 DNA reads TGTGCCAGCAGTCCACATTCCGGGACTGATTATGGCTACACCTTC.

This chain connects TRBV3-1 (or the pseudogene TRBV3-2) to TRBJ1-2, with D possibly matching TRBD1 (5 bases). The CDR3 has 14 residues. V was shortened by 1 base and J by 5 bases, with 11 bases between the two germline ends. Germline V CDR1 and CDR2: LGHDT, YNNKEL (reference sequence). This CDR3 is CASSQGDSLYGYTF. The DNA for the CDR3 is TGTGCCAGCAGCCAAGGAGACAGTTTGTATGGCTACACCTTC.

The chain joins TRBV10-3 to TRBJ1-3; 8 positions agree with TRBD1. CDR3 size: 15 residues. CDR1 and CDR2 (germline): ENHRY, SYGVKD. J lost 1 base, V lost 7 bases, and 6 bases had no gene match. The CDR3 DNA reads as TGTGCCATCAATGGCCAGGGGGCGTCTGGAAACACCATATATTTT. It translates to CAINGQGASGNTIYF.

The V call is TRBV6-6, the J call TRBJ1-1; 7 bases align to TRBD1. The CDR3 is 15 residues long. J was trimmed by 6 bases and V by 4 bases; bases with no gene match: 11. Germline V gene data show CDR1 as MNHNY and CDR2 as SVGAGI (reference sequence). Here the CDR3 reads CASSSAQGKISEAFF. Here the CDR3 DNA reads TGTGCCAGCAGTTCCGCACAGGGGAAAATATCTGAAGCTTTCTTT.

The V and J genes are TRBV12-3 or TRBV12-4 and TRBJ2-7; 8 nucleotides agree with TRBD2. Germline trimming cut 5 bases from V and 4 bases from J; bases unmatched to any gene: 4. This CDR3 comprises 13 residues. The CDR3 DNA sequence: TGTGCCAGCAGTCCCGGGACTAGTTACGAGCAGTACTTC. It encodes CASSPGTSYEQYF.